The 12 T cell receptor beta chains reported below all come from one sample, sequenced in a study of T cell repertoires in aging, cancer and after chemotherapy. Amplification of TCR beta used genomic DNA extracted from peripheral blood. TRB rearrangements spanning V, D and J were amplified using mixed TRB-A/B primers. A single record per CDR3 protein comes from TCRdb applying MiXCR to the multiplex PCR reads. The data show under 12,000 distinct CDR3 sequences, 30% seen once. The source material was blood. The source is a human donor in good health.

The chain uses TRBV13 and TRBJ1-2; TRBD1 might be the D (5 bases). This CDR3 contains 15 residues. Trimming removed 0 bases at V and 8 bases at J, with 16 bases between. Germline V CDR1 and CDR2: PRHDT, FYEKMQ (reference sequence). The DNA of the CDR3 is TGTGCCAGCAGCTTAGGAGGTACAGGCCGGGGGGGCTACACCTTC. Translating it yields CASSLGGTGRGGYTF.

The CDR3 reads CSARDSAGRWTNEQFF. For the CDR3, the DNA is TGCAGTGCTAGAGATTCGGCGGGAAGGTGGACGAATGAGCAGTTCTTC. This chain connects TRBV20-1 to TRBJ2-1; perhaps TRBD2 as D (6 bases). V was shortened by 0 bases and J by 7 bases, with 19 bases between the two germline ends. The CDR3 totals 16 residues. Germline V gene sequence: CDR1 DFQATT, CDR2 SNEGSKA (reference sequence).

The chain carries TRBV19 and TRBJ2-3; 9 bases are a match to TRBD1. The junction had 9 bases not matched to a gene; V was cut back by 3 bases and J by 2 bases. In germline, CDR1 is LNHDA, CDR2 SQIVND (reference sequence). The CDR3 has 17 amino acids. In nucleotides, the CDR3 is TGTGCCAGTAGTATCCGGGGACAGGGCGATATCACAGATACGCAGTATTTT. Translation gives CASSIRGQGDITDTQYF.

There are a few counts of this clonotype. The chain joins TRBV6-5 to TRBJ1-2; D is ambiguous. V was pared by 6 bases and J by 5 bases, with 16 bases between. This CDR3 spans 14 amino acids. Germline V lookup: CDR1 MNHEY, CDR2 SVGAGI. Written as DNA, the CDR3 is TGTGCCAGCAGCGAGCAGGATAATGTTTATGGCTACACCTTC. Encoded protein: CASSEQDNVYGYTF.

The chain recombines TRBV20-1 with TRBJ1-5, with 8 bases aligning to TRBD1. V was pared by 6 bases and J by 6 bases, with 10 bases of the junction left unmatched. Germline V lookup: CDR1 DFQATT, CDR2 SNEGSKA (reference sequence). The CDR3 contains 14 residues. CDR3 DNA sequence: TGCAGTGCAAGCACGACAGGGGAGGGTCAGCCCCAGCATTTT. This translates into CSASTTGEGQPQHF.

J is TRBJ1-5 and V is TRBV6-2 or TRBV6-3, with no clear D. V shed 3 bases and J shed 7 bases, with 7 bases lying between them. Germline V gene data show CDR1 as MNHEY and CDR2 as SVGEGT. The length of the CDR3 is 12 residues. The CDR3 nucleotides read TGTGCCAGCAGTTATATGGACCAGCCCCAGCATTTT. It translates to CASSYMDQPQHF.

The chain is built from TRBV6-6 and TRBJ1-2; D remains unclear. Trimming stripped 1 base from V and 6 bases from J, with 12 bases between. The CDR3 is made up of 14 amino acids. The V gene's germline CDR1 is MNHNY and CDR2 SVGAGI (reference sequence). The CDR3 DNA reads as TGTGCCAGCAGTTACTTCCGACATGAAAATGGCTACACCTTC. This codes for CASSYFRHENGYTF.

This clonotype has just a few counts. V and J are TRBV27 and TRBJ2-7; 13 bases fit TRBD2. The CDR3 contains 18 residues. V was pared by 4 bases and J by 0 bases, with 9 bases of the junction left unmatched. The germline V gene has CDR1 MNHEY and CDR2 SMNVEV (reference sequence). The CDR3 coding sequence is TGTGCCAGCAGTTCCCGGGGACTAGCGGGGACTAGCTCCTACGAGCAGTACTTC. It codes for CASSSRGLAGTSSYEQYF.

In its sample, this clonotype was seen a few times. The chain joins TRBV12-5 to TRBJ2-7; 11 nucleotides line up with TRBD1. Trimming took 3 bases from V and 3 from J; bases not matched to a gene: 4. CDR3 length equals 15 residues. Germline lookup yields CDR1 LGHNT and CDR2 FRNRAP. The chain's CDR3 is CASGLGTGGFYEQYF. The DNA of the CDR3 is TGTGCTAGTGGTTTAGGGACAGGGGGTTTCTACGAGCAGTACTTC.

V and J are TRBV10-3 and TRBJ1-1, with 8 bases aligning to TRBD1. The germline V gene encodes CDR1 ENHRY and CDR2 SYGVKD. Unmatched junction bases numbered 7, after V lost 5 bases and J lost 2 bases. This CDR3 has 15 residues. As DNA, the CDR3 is TGTGCCATCAGTTCGACGGACAGGGTAAACACTGAAGCTTTCTTT. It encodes CAISSTDRVNTEAFF.

This chain's CDR3 is CASSLGQGSEGYTF. The CDR3 DNA reads as TGCGCCAGCAGCTTGGGGCAGGGAAGTGAAGGCTACACCTTC. The V call is TRBV5-1, the J call TRBJ1-2; possibly TRBD1 for D (5 bases). Per germline, CDR1 SGHRS and CDR2 YFSETQ. The V and J ends lost 0 bases and 8 bases respectively, with 14 bases between them. This CDR3 has 14 residues.

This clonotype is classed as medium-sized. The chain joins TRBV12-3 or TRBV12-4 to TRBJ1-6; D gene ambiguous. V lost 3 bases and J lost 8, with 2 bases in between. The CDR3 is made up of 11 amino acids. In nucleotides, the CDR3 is TGTGCCAGCAGTTTGGATTCACCCCTCCACTTT. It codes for CASSLDSPLHF.